These T cell receptor beta chains were read from a single sample in a study of regulatory T cells in long-lasting Graves disease. TCRdb re-called the multiplex PCR reads through MiXCR, storing one row per CDR3 protein. The sample has about 660,000 distinct CDR3 sequences, roughly 30% seen once. The material sequenced was peripheral blood mononuclear cells (PBMCs), taken when the disease was refractory, from a patient treated with antithyroid drugs. All receptors derive from a female donor with Graves disease. Each CDR3 is given with its conserved first and last residue. A D gene is named only where the DNA matches it firmly. Expanded clones are given a class, and other clones once, few, many or no size at all.

V,J,size,D,CDR3,DNA
TRBV29-1,TRBJ1-2,few,-,CSVEFLRGSIGYTF,TGCAGCGTTGAGTTCTTGCGGGGATCTATTGGCTACACCTTC
TRBV28,TRBJ1-1,few,-,CASRGRSYTEAFF,TGTGCCAGCAGGGGACGGTCTTACACTGAAGCTTTCTTT
TRBV3-1,TRBJ2-7,-,-,CASSQAAGEQYF,TGTGCCAGCAGCCAAGCAGCCGGAGAGCAGTACTTC
TRBV28,TRBJ2-7,many,-,CASSFRGEQYF,TGTGCCAGCAGTTTTCGTGGCGAGCAGTACTTC
TRBV20-1,TRBJ1-1,many,-,CSARTVNTEAFF,TGCAGTGCCCGGACAGTCAACACTGAAGCTTTCTTT
TRBV27,TRBJ2-7,few,-,CASSTLGQIHEQYF,TGTGCCAGCAGTACCCTCGGACAGATCCACGAGCAGTACTTC
TRBV25-1,TRBJ2-2,few,TRBD2,CTSSELAGGDGELFF,TGTACCAGCAGTGAACTAGCGGGAGGGGACGGGGAGCTGTTTTTT
TRBV5-1,TRBJ1-4,-,TRBD1,CASSPTPNRGLNEKLFF,TGCGCCAGCAGCCCAACCCCCAACAGGGGCCTAAATGAAAAACTGTTTTTT
TRBV28,TRBJ2-5,many,TRBD2,CASSLSRSGGIVTQYF,TGTGCCAGCAGTTTATCGCGGAGCGGGGGAATTGTTACCCAGTACTTC
TRBV14,TRBJ2-7,few,TRBD1,CASSQVTGGTGEQYF,TGTGCCAGCAGCCAAGTCACAGGGGGAACGGGCGAGCAGTACTTC
TRBV12-3/TRBV12-4,TRBJ2-2,few,TRBD2,CASRHGGGLIANTGELFF,TGTGCCAGCAGACACGGCGGGGGACTCATCGCGAACACCGGGGAGCTGTTTTTT
TRBV24-1,TRBJ1-2,few,TRBD1,CATSDGDRGFYGYTF,TGTGCCACCAGTGACGGGGACAGGGGGTTCTATGGCTACACCTTC
TRBV6-1,TRBJ1-2,-,-,CASSEVQEANYGYTF,TGTGCCAGCAGTGAAGTACAGGAAGCTAACTATGGCTACACCTTC
TRBV29-1,TRBJ2-5,-,TRBD2,CSVEKGAGLTETQYF,TGCAGCGTTGAGAAGGGAGCGGGATTGACGGAGACCCAGTACTTC
TRBV28,TRBJ2-7,many,-,CASTSSETAYEQYF,TGTGCCAGCACCTCGAGCGAGACTGCGTACGAGCAGTACTTC
TRBV6-5,TRBJ1-2,-,-,CASSYSARARQGGYTF,TGTGCCAGCAGTTACTCGGCGAGGGCGCGGCAAGGAGGCTACACCTTC
TRBV30,TRBJ1-5,few,-,CAWGAGQLQHF,TGTGCCTGGGGCGCGGGGCAGCTCCAGCATTTT
TRBV12-3/TRBV12-4,TRBJ2-5,many,-,CASSLTSGLQETQYF,TGTGCCAGCAGTTTAACGTCCGGGCTCCAAGAGACCCAGTACTTC
TRBV11-2,TRBJ2-1,-,TRBD2,CASSLMREGRNEQFF,TGTGCCAGCAGCTTAATGCGGGAGGGCCGCAATGAGCAGTTCTTC
TRBV11-2,TRBJ2-2,-,TRBD1,CASSSTGDQRDTGELFF,TGTGCCAGCAGCTCAACAGGGGACCAAAGGGACACCGGGGAGCTGTTTTTT
TRBV3-1,TRBJ1-1,-,-,CASSLGGSDTEAFF,TGTGCCAGCAGCCTGGGGGGGTCTGACACTGAAGCTTTCTTT
TRBV20-1,TRBJ1-5,-,-,CSASNRDNQPQHF,TGCAGTGCTAGTAACAGGGACAATCAGCCCCAGCATTTT
TRBV29-1,TRBJ1-2,few,TRBD1,CSVDRGGYGYTF,TGCAGCGTAGACAGGGGGGGCTATGGCTACACCTTC
TRBV20-1,TRBJ2-7,few,-,CSAMSGTYEQYF,TGCAGTGCTATGAGCGGCACCTACGAGCAGTACTTC
TRBV5-1,TRBJ2-2,many,TRBD2,CASSLGGSNTGELFF,TGTGCCAGCAGTTTAGGCGGGAGTAATACCGGGGAGCTGTTTTTT
TRBV30,TRBJ2-4,-,TRBD2,CAWSGGEREGLAKNIQYF,TGTGCCTGGAGTGGCGGGGAGCGGGAGGGGTTAGCCAAAAACATTCAGTACTTC
TRBV6-1,TRBJ2-4,few,-,CAAEGVAKNIQYF,TGTGCCGCAGAGGGGGTAGCCAAAAACATTCAGTACTTC
TRBV6-5,TRBJ2-3,-,-,CASSLYTDTQYF,TGTGCCAGCAGTTTGTACACAGATACGCAGTATTTT
TRBV7-2,TRBJ2-7,once,-,CASSSKLAREQYF,TGTGCCAGCAGCTCCAAACTAGCCCGGGAGCAGTACTTC
TRBV30,TRBJ1-2,-,-,CAWSVRQRNYGYTF,TGTGCCTGGAGTGTAAGACAGCGAAACTATGGCTACACCTTC
TRBV6-1,TRBJ2-7,-,-,CASRKPRGESTYEQYF,TGTGCCAGCAGGAAACCACGAGGAGAAAGCACCTACGAGCAGTACTTC
TRBV12-3/TRBV12-4,TRBJ1-5,many,TRBD1,CASSRTGGGSQPQHF,TGTGCCAGCTCCCGAACAGGGGGCGGAAGTCAGCCCCAGCATTTT
TRBV6-1,TRBJ1-1,few,-,CASSARQALEAFF,TGTGCCAGCAGTGCAAGACAGGCCCTGGAAGCTTTCTTT
TRBV20-1,TRBJ1-3,-,-,CSARTDFSGNTIYF,TGCAGTGCCCGGACAGACTTCTCTGGAAACACCATATATTTT
TRBV20-1,TRBJ1-5,-,TRBD1,CSASVTGGEGQPQHF,TGCAGTGCTAGCGTTACAGGGGGCGAGGGTCAGCCCCAGCATTTT
TRBV11-1,TRBJ1-1,-,-,CASSLGSSGRNTEAFF,TGTGCCAGCAGCTTAGGGAGTTCGGGCAGGAACACTGAAGCTTTCTTT
TRBV10-3,TRBJ1-4,many,-,CATKVGPTNEKLFF,TGTGCCACAAAAGTCGGGCCAACTAATGAAAAACTGTTTTTT
TRBV3-1,TRBJ1-1,-,-,CASSPVLAPNTEAFF,TGTGCCAGCAGCCCAGTGTTGGCACCGAACACTGAAGCTTTCTTT
TRBV6-1,TRBJ1-2,many,TRBD1,CASNDRGRVYGYTF,TGTGCCAGCAACGACAGGGGGCGAGTCTATGGCTACACCTTC
TRBV28,TRBJ1-5,few,-,CASPPQRGDSNQPQHF,TGTGCCAGCCCCCCCCAACGGGGCGATAGCAATCAGCCCCAGCATTTT
TRBV29-1,TRBJ2-2,-,TRBD2,CSMTTGTSGTGELFF,TGCAGCATGACGACCGGGACTAGCGGAACCGGGGAGCTGTTTTTT
TRBV19,TRBJ1-5,-,-,CASSIRGVWQPQHF,TGTGCCAGTAGTATCAGGGGTGTTTGGCAGCCCCAGCATTTT
TRBV10-3,TRBJ2-3,-,TRBD2,CAISDPLAGVSTDTQYF,TGTGCCATCAGTGACCCCCTAGCGGGAGTATCAACAGATACGCAGTATTTT
TRBV12-3/TRBV12-4,TRBJ2-5,many,-,CASSLGTRQETQYF,TGTGCCAGCAGTTTAGGTACTAGACAAGAGACCCAGTACTTC
TRBV6-1,TRBJ1-3,few,-,CASRSGPSGNTIYF,TGTGCCAGCAGGTCCGGGCCCTCTGGAAACACCATATATTTT
TRBV27,TRBJ1-2,few,-,CASSFMGLANYGYTF,TGTGCCAGCAGCTTCATGGGGTTAGCTAACTATGGCTACACCTTC